The source of this T cell receptor beta chain is a study of blood T cell repertoires in COVID-19. Study in general: Acute-phase and convalescent COVID-19 samples originated in the United States, Italy and Spain. Sources were T cells, B-cell-depleted T cells, or PBMCs; the material itself was cDNA or gDNA.

The CDR3 spans 15 residues. Germline-derived CDR1 and CDR2 are SGHVS and FNYEAQ. V lost 2 bases to trimming and J lost 4 bases, with 11 bases between them. In the authors' workflow: By means of reference gene primer amplification, nucleated cell counts were estimated. Measured with immunoSEQ multiplex PCR; TCRdb has only the in-frame clones, and not every one. D and trimming come from the DNA, and the V and J calls and clone size come from that table. This sample yields about 74,000 clones, of which around 90% are seen a single time; approximately 1.4% belongs to the top ten. The chain joins TRBV7-6 to TRBJ2-2; D unresolved. The specimen was peripheral blood. The sequence was obtained from a man in his fifties or sixties with acute or convalescent COVID-19. The CDR3, as DNA: TGTGCCAGCAGCTTAAACAGCCATGGCACCGGGGAGCTGTTTTTT. It codes for CASSLNSHGTGELFF.